The 20 T cell receptor beta chains below all came from one sample that was sequenced in a study of radiotherapy plus CTLA-4 blockade in lung cancer. Sequencing was performed with immunoSEQ multiplex PCR; in TCRdb, only in-frame clones are kept and a portion is missing. Seen here are fewer than 45,000 clones, around 85% observed once, and the top ten hold about 5.6%. The starting material was peripheral blood, obtained from a patient treated with radiotherapy plus ipilimumab. The receptors were gathered from a human donor with non-small cell lung cancer who had stable disease on radiotherapy plus ipilimumab.

Worth noting for this clone: The sample contains more than one DNA sequence encoding this CDR3. The genes are TRBV7-2 and TRBJ2-3; weak D call: TRBD1 (6 bases). V was cut by 0 bases and J by 4 bases, with 11 bases left in between. This CDR3 spans 15 amino acids. Germline CDR1 is SGHTA and CDR2 is FQGNSA. The CDR3 region is CASSLAPQGSDTQYF. The CDR3 bases are TGTGCCAGCAGCTTAGCGCCCCAGGGGTCAGATACGCAGTATTTT.

The chain recombines TRBV4-3 with TRBJ2-5; 9 bases fit TRBD2. The V segment lost 1 base and the J segment 5 bases; nucleotides outside the gene matches: 2. Germline V lookup: CDR1 LGHNA, CDR2 YSLEER. This CDR3 is built from 14 residues. The CDR3 sequence: CASSQGGRGETQYF. Written as DNA, the CDR3 is TGCGCCAGCAGCCAAGGCGGGAGGGGGGAGACCCAGTACTTC.

The V call is TRBV11-2, the J call TRBJ2-7, with a weak D call TRBD2 (6 bases). Deletions cut 5 bases from V and 6 bases from J, with 20 bases between. CDR3 size: 15 residues. Germline V gene sequence: CDR1 SGHAT, CDR2 FQNNGV. CDR3 bases: TGTGCCAGCAGCCAAGACCGGGGGTTAGGGCTCGAGCAGTACTTC. Translation: CASSQDRGLGLEQYF. Filled out from reference TRBV11-2 and TRBJ2-7, the complete variable domain reads EAGVAQSPRYKIIEKRQSVAFWCNPISGHATLYWYQQILGQGPKLLIQFQNNGVVDDSQLPKDRFSAERLKGVDSTLKIQPAKLEDSAVYLCASSQDRGLGLEQYFGPGTRLTVT.

This chain joins TRBV2 and TRBJ2-3, with D perhaps TRBD2 (6 bases). CDR3 length equals 14 residues. V was trimmed by 8 bases and J by 4 bases, leaving 16 bases between them. CDR1 and CDR2 from the germline V gene are SNHLY and FYNNEI. The CDR3 DNA follows: TGTGCCAGCGCCGGGGGTCAGGGCCCAGATACGCAGTATTTT. Its translation: CASAGGQGPDTQYF.

The V gene is TRBV30, the J gene TRBJ1-1; D is unresolved. The length of the CDR3 is 13 residues. V was pared by 3 bases and J by 2 bases, with 10 bases between. CDR1 and CDR2 from the germline V gene are GTSNPN and SVGIG (reference sequence). CDR3 nucleotide sequence: TGTGCCTGGAGACAACAGCCTAACACTGAAGCTTTCTTT. It translates to CAWRQQPNTEAFF.

This clone has a single count. This chain joins TRBV7-8 and TRBJ2-1; no firm D call. Germline-derived CDR1 and CDR2 are SGHVS and FQNEAQ. The CDR3 covers 18 residues. V gave up 5 bases and J gave up 7 bases, with 27 bases separating them. The DNA for the CDR3 is TGTGCCAGCAGCCGACGCCCGCGACCGGGTCCCATAGAGAATGAGCAGTTCTTC. This sequence encodes CASSRRPRPGPIENEQFF.

The gene calls are TRBV15 and TRBJ2-3, with a possible D match to TRBD1 (6 bases). Germline-derived CDR1 and CDR2 are LNHNV and YYDKDF (reference sequence). Trimming took off 9 bases at V and 1 base at J, with 11 bases between the two ends. The CDR3 contains 13 residues. The DNA for the CDR3 is TGTGCCACTATAGACAGGCGCACAGATACGCAGTATTTT. This gives the protein CATIDRRTDTQYF.

The J gene is TRBJ1-2, the V gene TRBV5-6; D remains ambiguous. Germline CDR1 and CDR2: SGHDT and YYEEEE. CDR3 length: 15 residues. Deletions cut 5 bases from V and 4 bases from J, with 18 bases between. This chain's CDR3 is CASRDAGGGLYGYTF. CDR3 DNA: TGTGCCAGCAGGGACGCAGGAGGAGGTCTCTATGGCTACACCTTC.

V usage is TRBV7-7 and J usage is TRBJ2-3, with TRBD2 matching 11 bases. In germline, CDR1 is SSHAT, CDR2 FNYEAQ (reference sequence). This CDR3 comprises 16 residues. Germline trimming cut 5 bases from V and 2 bases from J; bases unmatched to any gene: 6. The CDR3 nucleotides read TGTGCCAGCAGCCCCGGGACTAGCGGAGCCACAGATACGCAGTATTTT. This gives the protein CASSPGTSGATDTQYF. Looking up the rest from reference TRBV7-7 and TRBJ2-3 gives the full variable domain: GAGVSQSPRYKVTKRGQDVTLRCDPISSHATLYWYQQALGQGPEFLTYFNYEAQPDKSGLPSDRFSAERPEGSISTLTIQRTEQRDSAMYRCASSPGTSGATDTQYFGPGTRLTVL.

This chain uses TRBV6-1 with TRBJ2-3; D perhaps matches TRBD2 (5 bases). The germline V and J ends were trimmed by 1 base and 0 bases, with 17 bases remaining between them. CDR3 length: 18 amino acids. The germline gives CDR1 MNHNS, CDR2 SASEGT. CDR3 amino acids: CASSEEVLWETSTDTQYF. In DNA, the CDR3 is TGTGCCAGCAGTGAAGAGGTGTTGTGGGAGACTAGCACAGATACGCAGTATTTT.

This chain links TRBV27 with TRBJ1-1; 8 bases align to TRBD1. Germline assignment: CDR1 MNHEY and CDR2 SMNVEV (reference sequence). The V and J ends lost 7 bases and 6 bases, in that order; junction bases with no gene match: 7. The CDR3 length is 13 residues. The DNA of the CDR3 is TGTGCCAGCACCCGACAGGGGAGCGCTGAAGCTTTCTTT. Its translation: CASTRQGSAEAFF.

The V gene is TRBV2, the J gene TRBJ1-5, with TRBD1 matching over 8 bases. The V gene end was trimmed by 4 bases and the J gene end by 3 bases; junction bases not matched to a gene: 8. This CDR3 has 16 amino acids. Germline values: CDR1 SNHLY, CDR2 FYNNEI. CDR3 in amino acids: CASSVSRTGFNQPQHF. The CDR3 nucleotides are TGTGCCAGCAGTGTATCTCGGACAGGGTTCAATCAGCCCCAGCATTTT.

V and J are TRBV5-4 and TRBJ2-1; D remains unclear. The CDR3 is made up of 14 amino acids. Trimming took 4 bases from V and 0 from J, leaving 8 bases between them. CDR1 and CDR2 from the germline V gene are SGHNT and YYREEE (reference sequence). CDR3 protein: CASSASGSYNEQFF. The DNA of the CDR3 is TGTGCCAGCAGCGCCTCGGGCTCCTACAATGAGCAGTTCTTC.

The chain is built from TRBV30 and TRBJ1-2; 11 bases line up with TRBD1. After removal of 0 bases from V and 4 bases from J, the junction contained 1 base not matched to a gene. The CDR3 has 14 amino acids. Germline values: CDR1 GTSNPN, CDR2 SVGIG (reference sequence). The CDR3: CAWSVGTGGYGYTF. CDR3 nucleotides: TGTGCCTGGAGTGTAGGGACAGGGGGCTATGGCTACACCTTC.

The CDR3 region is CASSLGLAGAEETQYF. The CDR3 nucleotides are TGTGCCAGCAGCTTGGGACTAGCGGGAGCGGAAGAGACCCAGTACTTC. The chain couples TRBV11-3 to TRBJ2-5, with 14 bases identical to TRBD2. The J segment lost 3 bases and the V segment lost 3 bases, leaving 3 bases of the junction unmatched. Germline loops: CDR1 SGHNT, CDR2 YENEEA. The CDR3 loop spans 16 amino acids.

The V call is TRBV25-1, the J call TRBJ2-2, with 8 nucleotides matching TRBD1. CDR1 is MGHDK and CDR2 is SYGVNS in the germline V gene. Germline trimming cut 3 bases from V and 4 bases from J; bases unmatched to any gene: 10. This CDR3 is 17 amino acids long. CDR3 nucleotides: TGTGCCAGCAGTGATACCCTCGGACAGGGAAGCACCGGGGAGCTGTTTTTT. Residues: CASSDTLGQGSTGELFF.

This chain uses TRBV18 with TRBJ1-4, with 9 bases lining up with TRBD1. The germline V gene has CDR1 KGHSH and CDR2 LQKENI. This CDR3 has 15 amino acids. J gave up 0 bases and V 5 bases, and 1 base lay outside the gene matches. CDR3 coding DNA: TGTGCCAGCTCAGACAGGGGGTCAACTAATGAAAAACTGTTTTTT. It encodes CASSDRGSTNEKLFF.

This chain joins TRBV27 and TRBJ2-7, with 7 nucleotides matching TRBD1. V shed 4 bases and J 5 bases; nucleotides not matched to a gene: 8. The CDR3 has 14 amino acids. The germline V gene has CDR1 MNHEY and CDR2 SMNVEV (reference sequence). CDR3 nucleotides: TGTGCCAGCAGTTCCGAGACAGGGTTCCACGAGCAGTACTTC. It encodes CASSSETGFHEQYF.

The rearrangement uses TRBV2 and TRBJ2-5; 7 nucleotides align to TRBD1. V was clipped by 3 bases and J by 1 base; unmatched bases: 8. This CDR3 has 16 residues. CDR1 is SNHLY, CDR2 FYNNEI, per germline. As DNA, the CDR3 is TGTGCCAGCAGTGATTACAGGGGAAGGCTCCAAGAGACCCAGTACTTC. The encoded protein is CASSDYRGRLQETQYF.

As DNA, the CDR3 is TGTGCCAGCAGCTTAGGGCCTACTCGAGGGAATGAAAAACTGTTTTTT. Translating gives CASSLGPTRGNEKLFF. The chain has TRBV7-6 and TRBJ1-4; D gene ambiguous. CDR1 and CDR2 from the germline V gene are SGHVS and FNYEAQ. V was clipped by 1 base and J by 5 bases, with 14 bases between them. CDR3 size: 16 residues.